The 4 T cell receptor beta chains below all came from one sample that was sequenced in a study of cytomegalovirus exposure and HLA in healthy donors. The study ran its PCR with 60 Vbeta and 13 Jbeta primers. Profiling relied on immunoSEQ multiplex PCR, and the TCRdb table lists in-frame clones only, not all of them. The sample has some 140,000 clones; 70% to 80% are singletons. Sequences were obtained from PBMCs. These receptor sequences come from a man under 40 in good health and CMV-seropositive.

For this clone: The junction departs from the called germline gene at one end, perhaps through a read error. The chain combines TRBV7-9 with TRBJ2-1, with D possibly being TRBD2 (7 bases). CDR1 and CDR2 (germline): SEHNR, FQNEAQ (reference sequence). The CDR3 is 16 amino acids. The CDR3 spells CTSSSGGQPAYNEQFF. The DNA for the CDR3 is TGTACCAGCAGCTCCGGGGGGCAGCCCGCATACAATGAGCAGTTCTTC.

This clone was picked up a small number of times. The chain recombines TRBV19 with TRBJ2-7; 7 positions match TRBD1. CDR1 is LNHDA and CDR2 is SQIVND in the germline V gene (reference sequence). With V trimmed by 5 bases and J by 5 bases, 9 bases remained unmatched. The CDR3 covers 14 residues. CDR3: CASSPRRQGDEQYF. The CDR3 DNA sequence: TGTGCCAGTAGTCCCAGGAGACAGGGTGACGAGCAGTACTTC.

V and J are TRBV29-1 and TRBJ2-1; maybe TRBD1 (6 bases). CDR3 length equals 15 residues. Germline CDR1 and CDR2: SQVTM and ANQGSEA. V gave up 6 bases and J gave up 10 bases, with 25 bases separating them. The CDR3 region is CSVAPFRDTRREQFF. As DNA, the CDR3 is TGCAGCGTCGCTCCATTCCGGGACACCAGAAGGGAGCAGTTCTTC.

The CDR3 spells CASSVGQGRGANVLTF. DNA for the CDR3: TGTGCCAGCAGTGTGGGACAGGGGAGAGGGGCCAACGTCCTGACTTTC. The rearrangement joins TRBV2 to TRBJ2-6; 10 nucleotides match TRBD1. The germline CDR1 and CDR2 sequences are SNHLY and FYNNEI. The J segment lost 4 bases and the V segment lost 4 bases, leaving 4 bases of the junction unmatched. This CDR3 comprises 16 residues.